The text below deals with one T cell receptor beta chain. The target antigen is unknown. The donors were part of the validation cohort, which consisted of under 150 subjects and was separate from the first cohort of 666 subjects. CDR1 PRHDT and CDR2 FYEKMQ come from the germline V gene (reference sequence). Between the trimmed V and J ends, which lost 5 bases and 5 bases, there was a span of 9 bases. CDR3 length: 13 amino acids. Sequencing was performed with immunoSEQ multiplex PCR; in TCRdb, only in-frame clones are kept and a portion is missing. The sample lists around 170,000 clones, around 84% occurring once. The sample comes from a study of cytomegalovirus exposure and HLA in healthy donors. Study-level points and caveats: Confirmation in vitro established that three CMV-associated chains were specific for CMV antigens. Cytomegalovirus association was assigned to some 160 TCR beta chains. Reports credit the classifier with highly specific, highly sensitive diagnosis of cytomegalovirus status.

V is TRBV13 and J is TRBJ2-2; D might be TRBD2 (5 bases). Input material: PBMCs. The TCR originated in a man aged 18 to 29 in good health and CMV-seropositive. The CDR3 spells CASSPSGTGELFF. The CDR3 DNA reads TGTGCCAGCAGCCCCAGCGGAACCGGGGAGCTGTTTTTT.